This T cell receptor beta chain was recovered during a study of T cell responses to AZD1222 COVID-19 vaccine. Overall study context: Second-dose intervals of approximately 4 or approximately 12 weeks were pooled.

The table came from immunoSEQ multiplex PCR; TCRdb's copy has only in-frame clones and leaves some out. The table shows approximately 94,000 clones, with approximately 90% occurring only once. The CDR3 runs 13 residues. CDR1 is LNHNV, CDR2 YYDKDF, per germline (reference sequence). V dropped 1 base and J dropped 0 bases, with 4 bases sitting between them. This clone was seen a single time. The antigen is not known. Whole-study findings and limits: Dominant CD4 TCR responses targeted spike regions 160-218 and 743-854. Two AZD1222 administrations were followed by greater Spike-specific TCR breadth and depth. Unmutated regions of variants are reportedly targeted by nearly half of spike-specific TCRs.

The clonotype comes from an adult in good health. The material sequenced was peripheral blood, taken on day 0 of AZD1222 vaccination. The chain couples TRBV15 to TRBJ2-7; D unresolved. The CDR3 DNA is TGTGCCACCAGCAGAGTCTACTCCTACGAGCAGTACTTC. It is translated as CATSRVYSYEQYF. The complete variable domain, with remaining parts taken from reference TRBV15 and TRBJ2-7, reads DAMVIQNPRYQVTQFGKPVTLSCSQTLNHNVMYWYQQKSSQAPKLLFHYYDKDFNNEADTPDNFQSRRPNTSFCFLDIRSPGLGDTAMYLCATSRVYSYEQYFGPGTRLTVT.